This record concerns one T cell receptor beta chain sequence. This record belongs to a study of response to subunit inactivated influenza vaccine. A single record per CDR3 protein comes from TCRdb applying MiXCR to the RT-PCR reads. The sample comprises 150,000 or so distinct CDR3 sequences, around 10% of which are singletons, and roughly 40% rests with the top ten. The germline V gene has CDR1 MNHEY and CDR2 SVGEGT. This CDR3 contains 17 residues. Trimming took off 7 bases at V and 2 bases at J, with 21 bases between the two ends. This sequence was found in a man between 50 and 69 years old who received an inactivated influenza vaccine. The input for sequencing was CD8+ T cells sorted from PBMCs, taken less than 25 months after vaccination. The V gene is TRBV6-2 or TRBV6-3, the J gene TRBJ2-1; D is possibly TRBD1 or TRBD2 (5 bases each). The CDR3 region is CASNFDIRDHTYNEQFF. The CDR3 DNA reads as TGTGCCAGCAATTTTGATATACGGGACCACACCTACAATGAGCAGTTCTTC.